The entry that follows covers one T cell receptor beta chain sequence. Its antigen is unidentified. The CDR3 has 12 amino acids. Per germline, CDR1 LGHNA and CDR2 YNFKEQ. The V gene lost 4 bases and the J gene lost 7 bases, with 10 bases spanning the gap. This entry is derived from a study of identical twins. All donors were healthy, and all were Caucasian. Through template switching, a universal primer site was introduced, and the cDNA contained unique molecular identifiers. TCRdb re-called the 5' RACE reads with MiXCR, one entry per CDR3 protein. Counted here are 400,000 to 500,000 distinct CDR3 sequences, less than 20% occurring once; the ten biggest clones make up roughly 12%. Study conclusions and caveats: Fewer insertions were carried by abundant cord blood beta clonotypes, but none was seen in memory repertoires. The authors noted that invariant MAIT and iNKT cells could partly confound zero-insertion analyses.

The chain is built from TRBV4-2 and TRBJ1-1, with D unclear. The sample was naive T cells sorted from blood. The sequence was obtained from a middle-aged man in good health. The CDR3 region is CASSPNSNEAFF. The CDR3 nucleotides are TGTGCCAGCAGCCCCAACTCCAATGAAGCTTTCTTT.